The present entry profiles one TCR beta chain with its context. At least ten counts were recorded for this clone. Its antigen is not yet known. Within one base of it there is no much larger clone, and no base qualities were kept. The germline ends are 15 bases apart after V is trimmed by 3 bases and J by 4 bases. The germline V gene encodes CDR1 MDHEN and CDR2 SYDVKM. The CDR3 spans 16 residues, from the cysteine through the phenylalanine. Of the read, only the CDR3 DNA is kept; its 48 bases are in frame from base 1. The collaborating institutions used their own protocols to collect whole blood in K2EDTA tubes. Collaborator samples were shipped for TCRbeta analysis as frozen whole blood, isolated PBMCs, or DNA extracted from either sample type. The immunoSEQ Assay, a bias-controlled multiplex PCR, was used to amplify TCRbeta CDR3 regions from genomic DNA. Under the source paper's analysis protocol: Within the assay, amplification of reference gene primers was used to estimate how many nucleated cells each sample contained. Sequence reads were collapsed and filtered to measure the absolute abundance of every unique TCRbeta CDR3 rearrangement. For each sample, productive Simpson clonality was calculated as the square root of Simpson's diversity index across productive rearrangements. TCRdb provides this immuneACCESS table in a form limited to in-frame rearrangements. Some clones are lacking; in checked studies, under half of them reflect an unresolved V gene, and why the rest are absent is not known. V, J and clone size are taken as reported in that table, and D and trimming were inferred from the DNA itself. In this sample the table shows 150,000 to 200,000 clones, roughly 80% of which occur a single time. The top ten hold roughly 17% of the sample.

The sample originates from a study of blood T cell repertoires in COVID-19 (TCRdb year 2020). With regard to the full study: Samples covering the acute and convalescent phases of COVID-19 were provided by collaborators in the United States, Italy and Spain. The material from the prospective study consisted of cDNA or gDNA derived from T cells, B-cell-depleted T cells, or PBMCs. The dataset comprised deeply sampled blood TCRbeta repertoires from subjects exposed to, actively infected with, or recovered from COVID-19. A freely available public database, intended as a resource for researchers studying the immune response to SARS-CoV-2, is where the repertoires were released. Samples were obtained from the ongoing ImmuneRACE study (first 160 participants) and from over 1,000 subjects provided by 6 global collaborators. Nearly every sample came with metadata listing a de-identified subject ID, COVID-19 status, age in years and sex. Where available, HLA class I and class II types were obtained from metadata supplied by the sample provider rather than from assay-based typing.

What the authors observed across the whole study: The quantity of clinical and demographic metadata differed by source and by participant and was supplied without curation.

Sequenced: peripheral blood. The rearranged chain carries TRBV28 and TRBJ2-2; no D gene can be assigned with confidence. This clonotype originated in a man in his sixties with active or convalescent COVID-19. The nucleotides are TGTGCCAGCAGTTTCCTGAGTACACAGAGCACCGGGGAGCTGTTTTTT. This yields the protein CASSFLSTQSTGELFF.